This TCR beta chain was profiled in a study of regulatory T cells in long-lasting Graves disease. Through Arm-PCR of CDR3 regions and iRepertoire HTBI primers, TCR beta libraries were built. TCRdb called the multiplex PCR reads again in MiXCR, with one record for every CDR3 protein. The table lists 300,000 or so distinct CDR3 sequences, roughly a fifth of them singletons. Germline V gene lookup returns CDR1 MDHEN and CDR2 SYDVKM. There are 16 residues in the CDR3. V lost 7 bases to trimming and J lost 7 bases, with 23 bases between them. This clonotype was seen ten or more times. The target antigen is unknown. Time point in this sample: persistent/refractory GD, antithyroid drugs over 5 years with positive TRAb. Isolated PBMC RNA provided the starting material for the TCR library. Graves' disease was diagnosed by American Thyroid Association guidelines. Regarding the study as a whole: Preferential use of TRBV28, TRBJ1-2 and TRBJ2-5 was seen in persistent disease. Persistent patients shared more public clonotypes (fewer than 3,000) than newly diagnosed patients (roughly 960).

The TCR was taken from a female donor with Graves disease. The chain joins TRBV28 to TRBJ1-5; D perhaps matches TRBD1 (5 bases). The source was peripheral blood mononuclear cells (PBMCs), collected when the disease was refractory, from a patient treated with antithyroid drugs. This CDR3 reads CASKGPRTSLNQPQHF. The CDR3 nucleotides are TGTGCCAGCAAAGGTCCCCGGACATCTTTAAACCAGCCCCAGCATTTT.